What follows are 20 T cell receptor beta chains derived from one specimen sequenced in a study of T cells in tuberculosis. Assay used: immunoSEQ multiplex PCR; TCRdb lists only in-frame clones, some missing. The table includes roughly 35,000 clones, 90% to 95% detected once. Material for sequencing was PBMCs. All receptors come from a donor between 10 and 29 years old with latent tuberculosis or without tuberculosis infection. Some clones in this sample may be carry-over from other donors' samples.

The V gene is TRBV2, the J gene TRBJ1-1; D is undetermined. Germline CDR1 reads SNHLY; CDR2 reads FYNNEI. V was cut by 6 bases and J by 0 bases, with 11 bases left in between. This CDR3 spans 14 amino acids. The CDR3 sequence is CASRATQLNTEAFF. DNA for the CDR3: TGTGCCAGCAGGGCAACGCAGTTGAACACTGAAGCTTTCTTT. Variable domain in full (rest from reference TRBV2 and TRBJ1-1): EPEVTQTPSHQVTQMGQEVILRCVPISNHLYFYWYRQILGQKVEFLVSFYNNEISEKSEIFDDQFSVERPDGSNFTLKIRSTKLEDSAMYFCASRATQLNTEAFFGQGTRLTVV.

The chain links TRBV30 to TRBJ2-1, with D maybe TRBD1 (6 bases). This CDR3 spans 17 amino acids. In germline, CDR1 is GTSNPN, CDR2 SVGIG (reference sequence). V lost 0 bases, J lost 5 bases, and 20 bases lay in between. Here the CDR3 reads CAWSVLWVAGDNNEQFF. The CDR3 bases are TGTGCCTGGAGTGTTTTATGGGTGGCAGGGGATAACAATGAGCAGTTCTTC.

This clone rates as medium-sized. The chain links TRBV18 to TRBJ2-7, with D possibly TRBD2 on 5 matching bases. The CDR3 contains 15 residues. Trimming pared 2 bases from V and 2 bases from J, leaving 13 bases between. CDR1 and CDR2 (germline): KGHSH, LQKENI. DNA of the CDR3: TGTGCCAGCTCACCAATTAGCTCGAGGGCCTACGAGCAGTACTTC. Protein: CASSPISSRAYEQYF. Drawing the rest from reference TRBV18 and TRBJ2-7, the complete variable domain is NAGVMQNPRHLVRRRGQEARLRCSPMKGHSHVYWYRQLPEEGLKFMVYLQKENIIDESGMPKERFSAEFPKEGPSILRIQQVVRGDSAAYFCASSPISSRAYEQYFGPGTRLTVT.

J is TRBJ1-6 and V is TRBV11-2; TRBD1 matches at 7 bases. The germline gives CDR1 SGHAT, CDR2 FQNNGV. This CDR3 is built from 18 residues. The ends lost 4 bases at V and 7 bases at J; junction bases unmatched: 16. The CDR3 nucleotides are TGTGCCAGCAGCTGGGGGCCGGGTTTACAGGGGAGCAATTCACCCCTCCACTTT. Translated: CASSWGPGLQGSNSPLHF.

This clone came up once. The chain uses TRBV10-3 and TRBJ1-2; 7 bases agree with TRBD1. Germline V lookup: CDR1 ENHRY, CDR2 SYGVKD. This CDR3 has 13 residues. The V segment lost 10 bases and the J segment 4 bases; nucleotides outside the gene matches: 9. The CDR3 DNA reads TGTGCCACCGAGGGGGCTGTTGGCTATGGCTACACCTTC. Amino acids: CATEGAVGYGYTF.

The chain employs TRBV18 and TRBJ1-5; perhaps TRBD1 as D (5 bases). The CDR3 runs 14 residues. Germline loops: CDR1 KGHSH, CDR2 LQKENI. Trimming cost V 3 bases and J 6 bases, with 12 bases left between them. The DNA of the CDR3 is TGTGCCAGCTCACCGAGCAGGGAGGGTCAGCCCCAGCATTTT. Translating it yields CASSPSREGQPQHF.

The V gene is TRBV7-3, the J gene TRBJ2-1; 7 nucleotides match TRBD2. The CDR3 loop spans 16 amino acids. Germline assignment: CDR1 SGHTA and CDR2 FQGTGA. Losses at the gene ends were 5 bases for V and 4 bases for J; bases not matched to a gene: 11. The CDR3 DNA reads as TGTGCCAGCAGCCTGTCTCCTAGCGGCGCATACAATGAGCAGTTCTTC. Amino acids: CASSLSPSGAYNEQFF.

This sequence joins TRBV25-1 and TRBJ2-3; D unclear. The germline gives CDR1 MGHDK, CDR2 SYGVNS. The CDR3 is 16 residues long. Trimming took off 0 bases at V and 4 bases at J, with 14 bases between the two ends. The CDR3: CASSEYTSHPADTQYF. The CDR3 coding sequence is TGTGCCAGCAGTGAATATACTTCCCACCCCGCAGATACGCAGTATTTT.

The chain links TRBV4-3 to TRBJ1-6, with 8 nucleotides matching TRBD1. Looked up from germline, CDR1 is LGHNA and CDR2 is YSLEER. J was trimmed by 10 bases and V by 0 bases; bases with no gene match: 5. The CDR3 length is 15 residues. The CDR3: CASSQDRGLDSPLHF. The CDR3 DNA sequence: TGCGCCAGCAGCCAAGACAGGGGGCTCGACTCACCCCTCCACTTT.

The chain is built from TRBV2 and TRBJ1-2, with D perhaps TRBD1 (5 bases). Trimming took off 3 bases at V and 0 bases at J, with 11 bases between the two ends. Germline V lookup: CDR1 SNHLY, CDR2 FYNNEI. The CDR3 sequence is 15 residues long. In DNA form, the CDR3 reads TGTGCCAGCAGTGATCTGGGGCCGACTAACTATGGCTACACCTTC. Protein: CASSDLGPTNYGYTF.

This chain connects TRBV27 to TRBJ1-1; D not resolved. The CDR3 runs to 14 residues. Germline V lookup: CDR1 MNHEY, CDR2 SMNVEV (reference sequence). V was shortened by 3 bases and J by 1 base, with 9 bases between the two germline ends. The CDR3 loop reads CASSFGPGNTEAFF. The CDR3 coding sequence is TGTGCCAGCAGTTTTGGGCCAGGGAACACTGAAGCTTTCTTT.

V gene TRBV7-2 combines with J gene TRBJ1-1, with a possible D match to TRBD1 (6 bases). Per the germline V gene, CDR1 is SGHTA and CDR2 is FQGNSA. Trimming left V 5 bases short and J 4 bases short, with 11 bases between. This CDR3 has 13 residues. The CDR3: CASSITGTTEAFF. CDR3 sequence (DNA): TGTGCCAGCAGCATAACAGGGACCACTGAAGCTTTCTTT.

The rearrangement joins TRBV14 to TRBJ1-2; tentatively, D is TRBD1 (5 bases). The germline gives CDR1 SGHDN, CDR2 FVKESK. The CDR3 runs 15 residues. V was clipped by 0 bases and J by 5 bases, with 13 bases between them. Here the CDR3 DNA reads TGTGCCAGCAGCCAAGAGTCCAGGGCTTGGTATGGCTACACCTTC. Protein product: CASSQESRAWYGYTF.

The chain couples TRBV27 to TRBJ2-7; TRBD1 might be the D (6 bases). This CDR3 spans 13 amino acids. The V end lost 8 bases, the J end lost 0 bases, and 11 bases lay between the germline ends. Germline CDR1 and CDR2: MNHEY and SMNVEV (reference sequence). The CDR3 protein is CASQRTASYEQYF. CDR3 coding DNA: TGTGCCAGCCAGAGGACAGCCTCCTACGAGCAGTACTTC.

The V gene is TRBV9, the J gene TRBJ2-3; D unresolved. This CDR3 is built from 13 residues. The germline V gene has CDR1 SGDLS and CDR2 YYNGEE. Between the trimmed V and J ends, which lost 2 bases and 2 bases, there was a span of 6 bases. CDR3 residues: CASSVSHTDTQYF. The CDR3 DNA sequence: TGTGCCAGCAGCGTTTCCCACACAGATACGCAGTATTTT.

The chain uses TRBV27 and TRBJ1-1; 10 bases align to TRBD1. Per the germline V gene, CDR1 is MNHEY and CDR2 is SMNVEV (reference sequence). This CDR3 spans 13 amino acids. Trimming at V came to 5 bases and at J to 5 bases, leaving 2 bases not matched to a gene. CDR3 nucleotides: TGTGCCAGCAGTAGGACAGGGGGTACTGAAGCTTTCTTT. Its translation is CASSRTGGTEAFF.

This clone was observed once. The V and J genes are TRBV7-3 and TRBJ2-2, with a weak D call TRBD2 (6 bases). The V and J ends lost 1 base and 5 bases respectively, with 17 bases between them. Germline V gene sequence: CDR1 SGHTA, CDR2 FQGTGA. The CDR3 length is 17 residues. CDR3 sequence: CASSLSPAGGTTGELFF. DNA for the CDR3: TGTGCCAGCAGCTTAAGCCCCGCAGGTGGGACTACCGGGGAGCTGTTTTTT.

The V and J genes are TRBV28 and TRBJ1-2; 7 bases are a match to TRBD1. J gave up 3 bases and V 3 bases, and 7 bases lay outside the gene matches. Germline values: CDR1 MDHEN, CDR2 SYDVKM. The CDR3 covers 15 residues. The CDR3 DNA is TGTGCCAGCAGTTTCCCAACAGGGGATGACTATGGCTACACCTTC. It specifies CASSFPTGDDYGYTF.

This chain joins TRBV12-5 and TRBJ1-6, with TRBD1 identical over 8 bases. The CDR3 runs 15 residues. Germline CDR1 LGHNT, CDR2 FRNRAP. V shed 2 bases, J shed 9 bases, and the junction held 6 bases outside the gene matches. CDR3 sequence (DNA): TGTGCTAGTGGTTTGTCCACAGGGGGTGGTTCACCCCTCCACTTT. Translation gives CASGLSTGGGSPLHF.

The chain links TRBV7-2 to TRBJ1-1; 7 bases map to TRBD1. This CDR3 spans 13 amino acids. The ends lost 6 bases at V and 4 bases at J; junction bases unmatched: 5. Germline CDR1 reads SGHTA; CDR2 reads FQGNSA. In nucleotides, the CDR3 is TGTGCCAGCAGTTTCGACAGGGTCACTGAAGCTTTCTTT. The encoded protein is CASSFDRVTEAFF.